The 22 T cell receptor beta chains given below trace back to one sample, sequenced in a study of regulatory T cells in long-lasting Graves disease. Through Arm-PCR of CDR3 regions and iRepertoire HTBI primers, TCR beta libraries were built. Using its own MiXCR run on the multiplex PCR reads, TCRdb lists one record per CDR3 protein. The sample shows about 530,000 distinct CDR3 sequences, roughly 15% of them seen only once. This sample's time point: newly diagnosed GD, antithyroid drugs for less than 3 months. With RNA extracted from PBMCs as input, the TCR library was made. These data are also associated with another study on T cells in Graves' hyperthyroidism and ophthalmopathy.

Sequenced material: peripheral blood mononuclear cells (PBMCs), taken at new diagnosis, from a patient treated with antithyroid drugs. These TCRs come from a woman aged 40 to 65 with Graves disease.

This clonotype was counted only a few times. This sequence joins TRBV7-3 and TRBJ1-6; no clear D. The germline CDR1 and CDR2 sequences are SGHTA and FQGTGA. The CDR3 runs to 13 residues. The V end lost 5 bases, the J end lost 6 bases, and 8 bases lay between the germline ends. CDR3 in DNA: TGTGCCAGCAGCCCCGACACTAATTCACCCCTCCACTTT. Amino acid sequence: CASSPDTNSPLHF.

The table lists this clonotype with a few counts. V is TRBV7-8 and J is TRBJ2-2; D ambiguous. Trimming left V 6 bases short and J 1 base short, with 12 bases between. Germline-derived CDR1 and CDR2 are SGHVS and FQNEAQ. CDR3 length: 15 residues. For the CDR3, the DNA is TGTGCCAGCAGGGTCGCGGAAAAGAACACCGGGGAGCTGTTTTTT. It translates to CASRVAEKNTGELFF.

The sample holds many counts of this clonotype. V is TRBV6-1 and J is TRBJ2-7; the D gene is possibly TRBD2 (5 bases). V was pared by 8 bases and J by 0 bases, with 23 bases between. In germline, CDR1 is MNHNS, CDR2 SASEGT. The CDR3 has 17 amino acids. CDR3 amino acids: CASLDLGRTSSSYEQYF. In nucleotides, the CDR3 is TGTGCCAGCCTAGATCTCGGACGGACTTCAAGCTCCTACGAGCAGTACTTC.

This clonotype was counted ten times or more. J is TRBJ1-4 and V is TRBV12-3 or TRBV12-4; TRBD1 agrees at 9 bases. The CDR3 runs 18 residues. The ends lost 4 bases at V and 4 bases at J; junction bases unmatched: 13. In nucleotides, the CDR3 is TGTGCCAGCAGTTCCTCTGGACAGGGGACAGTCCGTAATGAAAAACTGTTTTTT. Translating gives CASSSSGQGTVRNEKLFF.

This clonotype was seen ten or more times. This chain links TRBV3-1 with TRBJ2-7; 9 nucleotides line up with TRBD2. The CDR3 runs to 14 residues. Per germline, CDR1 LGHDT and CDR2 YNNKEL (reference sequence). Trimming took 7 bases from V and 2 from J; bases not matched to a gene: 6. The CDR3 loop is CASTHGTSTYEQYF. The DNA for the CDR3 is TGTGCCAGCACCCACGGGACTAGCACCTACGAGCAGTACTTC.

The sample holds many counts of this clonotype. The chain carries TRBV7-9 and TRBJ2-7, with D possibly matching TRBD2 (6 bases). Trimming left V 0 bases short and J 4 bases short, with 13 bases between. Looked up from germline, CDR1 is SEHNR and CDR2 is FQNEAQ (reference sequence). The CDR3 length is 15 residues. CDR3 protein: CASSLARGGSYEQYF. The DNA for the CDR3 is TGTGCCAGCAGCTTAGCTCGTGGGGGGTCTTACGAGCAGTACTTC.

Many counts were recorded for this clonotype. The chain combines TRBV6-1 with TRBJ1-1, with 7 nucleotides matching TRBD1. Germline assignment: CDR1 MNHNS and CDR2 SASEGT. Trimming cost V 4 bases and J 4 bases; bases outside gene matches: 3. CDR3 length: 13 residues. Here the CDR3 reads CASSADRATEAFF. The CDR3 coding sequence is TGTGCCAGCAGTGCAGACAGGGCCACTGAAGCTTTCTTT.

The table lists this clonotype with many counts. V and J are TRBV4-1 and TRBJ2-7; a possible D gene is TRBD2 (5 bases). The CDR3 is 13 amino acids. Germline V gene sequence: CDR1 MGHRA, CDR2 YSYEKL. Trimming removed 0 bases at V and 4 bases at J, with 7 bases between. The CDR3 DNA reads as TGCGCCAGCAGCCAAGAGAGGACTTACGAGCAGTACTTC. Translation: CASSQERTYEQYF.

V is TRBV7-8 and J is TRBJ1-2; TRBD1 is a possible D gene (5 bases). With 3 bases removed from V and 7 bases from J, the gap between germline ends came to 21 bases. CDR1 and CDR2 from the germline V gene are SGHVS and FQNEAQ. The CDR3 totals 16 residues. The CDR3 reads CASSFDSPVKSTGYTF. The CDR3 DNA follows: TGTGCCAGCAGCTTCGACAGCCCGGTTAAGAGTACTGGCTACACCTTC. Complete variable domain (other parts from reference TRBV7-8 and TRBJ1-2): GAGVSQSPRYKVAKRGQDVALRCDPISGHVSLFWYQQALGQGPEFLTYFQNEAQLDKSGLPSDRFFAERPEGSVSTLKIQRTQQEDSAVYLCASSFDSPVKSTGYTFGSGTRLTVV.

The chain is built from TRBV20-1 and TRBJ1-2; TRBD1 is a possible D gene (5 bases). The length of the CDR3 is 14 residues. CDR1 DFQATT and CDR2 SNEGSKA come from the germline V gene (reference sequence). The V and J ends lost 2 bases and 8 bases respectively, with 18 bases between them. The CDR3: CSARKEGQGGGYTF. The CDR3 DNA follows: TGCAGTGCTAGAAAGGAGGGTCAGGGCGGAGGCTACACCTTC.

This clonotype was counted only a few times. The CDR3 nucleotides are TGTGCCACCAGCAGGGAGGGGACAGGGCTTTACGAGCAGTACTTC. Protein sequence: CATSREGTGLYEQYF. The genes are TRBV15 and TRBJ2-7; TRBD1 aligns across 9 bases. J gave up 4 bases and V 3 bases, and 7 bases lay outside the gene matches. CDR1 is LNHNV and CDR2 is YYDKDF in the germline V gene (reference sequence). The CDR3 is made up of 15 amino acids.

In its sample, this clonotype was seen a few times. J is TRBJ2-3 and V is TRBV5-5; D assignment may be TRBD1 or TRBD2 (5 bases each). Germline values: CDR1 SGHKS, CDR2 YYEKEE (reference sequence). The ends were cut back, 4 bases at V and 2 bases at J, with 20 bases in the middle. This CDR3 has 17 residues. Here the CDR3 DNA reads TGTGCCAGCAGCCCCTCCATGGGGACCACCTCCACAGATACGCAGTATTTT. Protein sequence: CASSPSMGTTSTDTQYF.

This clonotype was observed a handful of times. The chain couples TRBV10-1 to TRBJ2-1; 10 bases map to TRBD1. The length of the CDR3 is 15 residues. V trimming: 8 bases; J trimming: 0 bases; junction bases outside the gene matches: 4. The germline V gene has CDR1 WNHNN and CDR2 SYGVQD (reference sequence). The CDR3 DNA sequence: TGCGCCAGCGGGACAGGGGAGAGCTCCTACAATGAGCAGTTCTTC. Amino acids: CASGTGESSYNEQFF.

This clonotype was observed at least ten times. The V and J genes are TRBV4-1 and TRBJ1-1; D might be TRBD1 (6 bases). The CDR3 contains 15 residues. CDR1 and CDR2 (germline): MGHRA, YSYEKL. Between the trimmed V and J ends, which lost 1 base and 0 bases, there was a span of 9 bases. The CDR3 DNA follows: TGCGCCAGCAGCCAAGCTCGGACAGTGAACACTGAAGCTTTCTTT. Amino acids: CASSQARTVNTEAFF.

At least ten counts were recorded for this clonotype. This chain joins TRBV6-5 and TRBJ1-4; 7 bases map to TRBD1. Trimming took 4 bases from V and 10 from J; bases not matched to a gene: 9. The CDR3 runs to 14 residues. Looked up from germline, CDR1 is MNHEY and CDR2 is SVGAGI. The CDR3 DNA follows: TGTGCCAGCAGTTCCCGGGACAGAGAAAGAAAACTGTTTTTT. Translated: CASSSRDRERKLFF.

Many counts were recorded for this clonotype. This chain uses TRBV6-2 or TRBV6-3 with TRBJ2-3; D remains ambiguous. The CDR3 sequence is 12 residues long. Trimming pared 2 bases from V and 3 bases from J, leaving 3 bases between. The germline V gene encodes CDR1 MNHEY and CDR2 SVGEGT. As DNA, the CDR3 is TGTGCCAGCAGTTACCAGACAGATACGCAGTATTTT. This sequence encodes CASSYQTDTQYF.

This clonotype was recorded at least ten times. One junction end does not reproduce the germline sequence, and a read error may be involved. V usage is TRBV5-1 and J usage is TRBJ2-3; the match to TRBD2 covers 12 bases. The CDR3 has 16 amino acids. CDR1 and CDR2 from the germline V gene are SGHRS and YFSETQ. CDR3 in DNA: TGTGCCAGCAGCCTGATGAGACTAGCGGGGGCAGATACGCAGTATTTT. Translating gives CASSLMRLAGADTQYF.

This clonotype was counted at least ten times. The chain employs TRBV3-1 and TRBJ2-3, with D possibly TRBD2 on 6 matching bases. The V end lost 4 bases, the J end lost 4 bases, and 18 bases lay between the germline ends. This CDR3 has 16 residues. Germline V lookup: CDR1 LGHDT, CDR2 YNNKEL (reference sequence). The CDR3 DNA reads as TGTGCCAGCAGCCCCCCCGGCGGGGTGAGAGCAGATACGCAGTATTTT. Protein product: CASSPPGGVRADTQYF.

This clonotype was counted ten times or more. The CDR3 sequence: CASSYHREEETQYF. In DNA form, the CDR3 reads TGTGCCAGCAGTTACCACCGGGAAGAAGAGACCCAGTACTTC. The chain is built from TRBV6-5 and TRBJ2-5; possibly TRBD2 for D (5 bases). V dropped 2 bases and J dropped 3 bases, with 10 bases sitting between them. The CDR3 contains 14 residues. CDR1 and CDR2 (germline): MNHEY, SVGAGI.

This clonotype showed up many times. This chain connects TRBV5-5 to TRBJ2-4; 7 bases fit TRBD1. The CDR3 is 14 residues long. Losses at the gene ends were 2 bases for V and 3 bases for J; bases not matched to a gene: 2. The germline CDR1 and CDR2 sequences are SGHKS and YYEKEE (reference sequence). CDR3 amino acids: CASSLQGSKNIQYF. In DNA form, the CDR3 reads TGTGCCAGCAGCTTACAGGGGAGCAAAAACATTCAGTACTTC.

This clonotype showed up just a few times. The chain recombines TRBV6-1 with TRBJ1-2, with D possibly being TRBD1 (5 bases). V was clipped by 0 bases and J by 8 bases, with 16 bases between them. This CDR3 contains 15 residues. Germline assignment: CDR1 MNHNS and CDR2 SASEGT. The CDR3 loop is CASSEAGGVARGYTF. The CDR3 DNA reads TGTGCCAGCAGTGAAGCTGGAGGGGTAGCTCGCGGCTACACCTTC.

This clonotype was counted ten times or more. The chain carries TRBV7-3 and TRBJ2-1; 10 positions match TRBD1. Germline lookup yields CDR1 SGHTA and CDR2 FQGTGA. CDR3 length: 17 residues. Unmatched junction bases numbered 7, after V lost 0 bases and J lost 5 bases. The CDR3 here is CASSLTVGQGLNNEQFF. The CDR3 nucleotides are TGTGCCAGCAGCTTAACAGTGGGACAGGGGCTCAACAATGAGCAGTTCTTC.